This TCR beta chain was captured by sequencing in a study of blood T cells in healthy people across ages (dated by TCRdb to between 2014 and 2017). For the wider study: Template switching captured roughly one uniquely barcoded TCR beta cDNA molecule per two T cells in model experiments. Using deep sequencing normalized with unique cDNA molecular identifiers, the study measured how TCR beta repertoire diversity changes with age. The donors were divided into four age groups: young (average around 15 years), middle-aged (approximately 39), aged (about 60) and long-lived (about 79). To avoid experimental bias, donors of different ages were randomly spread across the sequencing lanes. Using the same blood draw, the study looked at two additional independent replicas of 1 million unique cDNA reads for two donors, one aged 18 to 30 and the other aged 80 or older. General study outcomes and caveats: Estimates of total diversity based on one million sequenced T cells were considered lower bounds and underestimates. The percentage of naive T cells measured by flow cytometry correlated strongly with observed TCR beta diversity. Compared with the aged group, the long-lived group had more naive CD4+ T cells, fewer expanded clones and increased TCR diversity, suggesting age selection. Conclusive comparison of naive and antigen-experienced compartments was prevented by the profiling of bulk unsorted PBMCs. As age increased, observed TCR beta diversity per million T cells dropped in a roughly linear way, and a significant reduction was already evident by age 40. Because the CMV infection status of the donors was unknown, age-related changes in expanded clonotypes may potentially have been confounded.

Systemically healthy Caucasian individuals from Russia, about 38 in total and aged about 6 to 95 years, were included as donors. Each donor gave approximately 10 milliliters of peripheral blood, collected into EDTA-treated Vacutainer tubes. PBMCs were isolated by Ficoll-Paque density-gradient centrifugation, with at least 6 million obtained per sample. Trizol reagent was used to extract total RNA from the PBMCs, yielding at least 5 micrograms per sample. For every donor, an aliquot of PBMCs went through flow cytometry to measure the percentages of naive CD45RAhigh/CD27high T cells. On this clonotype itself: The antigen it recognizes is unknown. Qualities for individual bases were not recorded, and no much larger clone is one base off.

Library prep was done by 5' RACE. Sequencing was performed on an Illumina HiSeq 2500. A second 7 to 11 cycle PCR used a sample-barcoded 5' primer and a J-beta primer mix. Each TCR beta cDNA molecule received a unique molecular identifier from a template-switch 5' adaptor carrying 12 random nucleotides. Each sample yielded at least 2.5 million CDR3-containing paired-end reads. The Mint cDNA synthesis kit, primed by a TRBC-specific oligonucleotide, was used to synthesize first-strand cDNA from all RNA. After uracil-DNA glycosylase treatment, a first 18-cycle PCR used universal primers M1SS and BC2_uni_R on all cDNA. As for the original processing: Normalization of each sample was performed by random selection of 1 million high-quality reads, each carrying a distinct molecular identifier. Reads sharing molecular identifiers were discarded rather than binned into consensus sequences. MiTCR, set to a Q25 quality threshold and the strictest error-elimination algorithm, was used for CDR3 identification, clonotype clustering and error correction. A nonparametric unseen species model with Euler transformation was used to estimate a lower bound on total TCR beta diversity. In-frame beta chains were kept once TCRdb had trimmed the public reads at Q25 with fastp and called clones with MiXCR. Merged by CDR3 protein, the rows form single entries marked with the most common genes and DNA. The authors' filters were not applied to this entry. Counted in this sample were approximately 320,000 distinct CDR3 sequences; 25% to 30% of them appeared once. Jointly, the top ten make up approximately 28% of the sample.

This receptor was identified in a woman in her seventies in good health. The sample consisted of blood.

The nucleotide sequence reads TGCGCCAGCAGCCCGGGGGGGGATGGCTACACCTTC. This yields the protein CASSPGGDGYTF. Recombination linked TRBV5-1 to TRBJ1-2, and perhaps TRBD1 as D gene, on 5 matching bases. The CDR3 holds 12 amino acids from the cysteine to the phenylalanine. Only the CDR3 DNA is retained, 36 bases long and in frame from the first base. V sheds 4 bases and J sheds 6 bases, leaving 10 bases between their ends. CDR1 SGHRS and CDR2 YFSETQ were looked up in the germline V gene.